The sequence of this TCR beta chain was determined in a study of T-cell reconstitution after alpha-beta-depleted transplantation in children. The V gene's germline CDR1 is WSHSY and CDR2 SAAADI. V was shortened by 6 bases and J by 3 bases, with 15 bases between the two germline ends. The CDR3 runs 15 residues. TCRbeta library preparation incorporated unique molecular identifiers. TCRdb called the PCR reads again in MiXCR, with one record for every CDR3 protein. This repertoire shows 350,000 to 450,000 distinct CDR3 sequences, roughly 21% found once; its top ten account for around 4%. This clonotype has just a few counts.

This clonotype originated in a human donor who donated a stem cell graft to a child with acute myeloid leukemia. The starting material was PBMCs from the stem cell graft donor, obtained from the stem cell graft. The chain employs TRBV10-2 and TRBJ1-5; D is undetermined. The CDR3 DNA sequence: TGCGCCAGCAGATTGAGCAACACCTACAATCAGCCCCAGCATTTT. It encodes CASRLSNTYNQPQHF.